These 21 T cell receptor beta chains share one sample of origin, sequenced in a study of T cells after yellow fever vaccination. TCRdb recomputed calls from the 5' RACE reads with MiXCR, one row per CDR3 protein. The sample has 95,000 to 150,000 distinct CDR3 sequences, around 7.7% seen once; the top ten hold around 2.7%. The input for sequencing was CD4+ T cells sorted from PBMCs, taken 9 to 11 days after the first yellow fever vaccination. The receptors were gathered from a man between 18 and 29 years old who received the YFV17D yellow fever vaccine.

CDR3: CSVNRADTEAFF. The DNA for the CDR3 is TGCAGCGTTAACAGGGCAGACACTGAAGCTTTCTTT. The chain joins TRBV29-1 to TRBJ1-1; tentatively, D is TRBD1 (6 bases). This CDR3 is built from 12 residues. Germline loops: CDR1 SQVTM, CDR2 ANQGSEA. The V and J ends lost 5 bases and 3 bases respectively, with 10 bases between them.

In this sample, this clonotype turned up a few times. The rearrangement uses TRBV7-2 and TRBJ2-5; perhaps TRBD2 as D (7 bases). The V end lost 7 bases, the J end lost 2 bases, and 17 bases lay between the germline ends. The CDR3 runs to 15 residues. Per the germline V gene, CDR1 is SGHTA and CDR2 is FQGNSA. CDR3 sequence: CASTPPGGGQETQYF. Written as DNA, the CDR3 is TGTGCCAGCACCCCCCCGGGGGGCGGGCAAGAGACCCAGTACTTC.

This clonotype was seen many times. The rearrangement links TRBV29-1 to TRBJ2-3; D is unresolved. Germline V gene data show CDR1 as SQVTM and CDR2 as ANQGSEA. This CDR3 region has 14 residues. V was cut by 6 bases and J by 2 bases, with 15 bases left in between. This chain's CDR3 is CSVAPWTDTDTQYF. CDR3 DNA: TGCAGCGTAGCGCCCTGGACGGACACAGATACGCAGTATTTT.

This clonotype was picked up many times. The J gene is TRBJ1-1, the V gene TRBV12-3 or TRBV12-4; possible D gene TRBD1, 6 bases. Deletions cut 1 base from V and 12 bases from J, with 12 bases between. The CDR3 consists of 12 residues. The CDR3 region has the DNA TGTGCCAGCAGTTTAGGCCGCAGGGGAACTTTCTTT. Its protein is CASSLGRRGTFF.

There are many counts of this clonotype. V usage is TRBV19 and J usage is TRBJ2-6; TRBD1 matches 9 bases. Germline CDR1 is LNHDA and CDR2 is SQIVND (reference sequence). The junction had 8 bases not matched to a gene; V was cut back by 7 bases and J by 4 bases. The CDR3 sequence is 16 residues long. The DNA for the CDR3 is TGTGCCAGTACCGGGACAGGGACTGGCGGGGCCAACGTCCTGACTTTC. This translates into CASTGTGTGGANVLTF. The full variable domain, with the rest looked up from reference TRBV19 and TRBJ2-6, is DGGITQSPKYLFRKEGQNVTLSCEQNLNHDAMYWYRQDPGQGLRLIYYSQIVNDFQKGDIAEGYSVSREKKESFPLTVTSAQKNPTAFYLCASTGTGTGGANVLTFGAGSRLTVL.

The sample holds many counts of this clonotype. The chain is built from TRBV19 and TRBJ2-7; TRBD1 agrees at 9 bases. V lost 5 bases, J lost 5 bases, and 7 bases stayed unmatched. CDR3 length: 14 amino acids. The germline V gene encodes CDR1 LNHDA and CDR2 SQIVND (reference sequence). The CDR3 coding sequence is TGTGCCAGTAGTCGCGGGACAGGGAAGAACGAGCAGTACTTC. Its protein is CASSRGTGKNEQYF.

This clonotype was observed many times. CDR3 in amino acids: CASSLGSGGVNEQFF. The CDR3 bases are TGTGCCAGCAGCTTAGGTAGCGGGGGGGTGAATGAGCAGTTCTTC. The chain combines TRBV7-7 with TRBJ2-1; 11 bases agree with TRBD2. Trimming took 1 base from V and 7 from J; bases not matched to a gene: 3. This CDR3 contains 15 residues. From germline, CDR1 is SSHAT and CDR2 FNYEAQ (reference sequence).

This clonotype was observed a handful of times. CDR3 DNA sequence: TGTGCCAGTAGTATTCGGGGGGGGCCGACAGATACGCAGTATTTT. Translating it yields CASSIRGGPTDTQYF. The chain recombines TRBV19 with TRBJ2-3, with TRBD2 identical over 8 bases. Germline lookup yields CDR1 LNHDA and CDR2 SQIVND (reference sequence). V gave up 3 bases and J gave up 3 bases; unmatched junction bases: 5. The CDR3 length is 15 residues.

This clonotype came up many times. The chain couples TRBV5-1 to TRBJ2-1, with 8 bases aligning to TRBD2. Germline CDR1 is SGHRS and CDR2 is YFSETQ. J was trimmed by 5 bases and V by 4 bases; bases with no gene match: 5. The CDR3 is made up of 14 amino acids. Written as DNA, the CDR3 is TGCGCCAGCAGCCCCATAGCGGGGAACAATGAGCAGTTCTTC. It encodes CASSPIAGNNEQFF.

This clonotype was detected many times. The J gene is TRBJ1-1, the V gene TRBV12-3 or TRBV12-4; no clear D. This CDR3 comprises 12 residues. V shed 5 bases and J shed 5 bases, with 9 bases lying between them. The CDR3 DNA is TGTGCCAGCAGTCTCGGTACGACTGAAGCTTTCTTT. This encodes CASSLGTTEAFF.

This clonotype has more than one count but fewer than ten. This chain connects TRBV19 to TRBJ2-3; D is perhaps TRBD1 (6 bases). Per germline, CDR1 LNHDA and CDR2 SQIVND (reference sequence). This CDR3 spans 14 amino acids. The V gene lost 8 bases and the J gene lost 3 bases, with 15 bases spanning the gap. The CDR3 nucleotides read TGTGCCAGTGGGACATCGCCTGAGACAGATACGCAGTATTTT. Translating gives CASGTSPETDTQYF. Looking up the rest from reference TRBV19 and TRBJ2-3 gives the full variable domain: DGGITQSPKYLFRKEGQNVTLSCEQNLNHDAMYWYRQDPGQGLRLIYYSQIVNDFQKGDIAEGYSVSREKKESFPLTVTSAQKNPTAFYLCASGTSPETDTQYFGPGTRLTVL.

In this sample, this clonotype turned up many times. The chain couples TRBV3-1 to TRBJ1-5; D might be TRBD1 (6 bases). Trimming took 0 bases from V and 6 from J, leaving 15 bases between them. This CDR3 region has 16 residues. Germline V gene data show CDR1 as LGHDT and CDR2 as YNNKEL (reference sequence). The CDR3 nucleotides are TGTGCCAGCAGCCAAGATGCTGGGACACAAAGTCAGCCCCAGCATTTT. This codes for CASSQDAGTQSQPQHF.

There are many counts of this clonotype. The V and J genes are TRBV12-3 or TRBV12-4 and TRBJ2-2; 8 nucleotides line up with TRBD1. V lost 7 bases, J lost 4 bases, and 8 bases stayed unmatched. The CDR3 spans 15 residues. CDR3 amino acids: CASTRTGTRTGELFF. In DNA, the CDR3 is TGTGCCAGCACCCGGACAGGGACTCGCACCGGGGAGCTGTTTTTT.

This clonotype turned up a few times. This chain connects TRBV7-2 to TRBJ2-2; TRBD2 agrees at 9 bases. The CDR3 has 15 amino acids. CDR1 is SGHTA, CDR2 FQGNSA, per germline. The trim removed 5 bases at V and 4 bases at J, leaving 5 bases unmatched. For the CDR3, the DNA is TGTGCCAGCAGCGCCAGCGGGGGGCCCACCGGGGAGCTGTTTTTT. This codes for CASSASGGPTGELFF.

V gene TRBV2 combines with J gene TRBJ2-2; a weak D match, TRBD2 (5 bases). Germline CDR1 reads SNHLY; CDR2 reads FYNNEI. Between the trimmed V and J ends, which lost 8 bases and 4 bases, there was a span of 11 bases. This CDR3 is 13 amino acids long. CDR3 residues: CASGGLLTGELFF. CDR3 in DNA: TGTGCCAGCGGAGGACTTCTCACCGGGGAGCTGTTTTTT.

This clonotype was detected many times. The chain uses TRBV20-1 and TRBJ2-3, with 7 bases matching TRBD1. Trimming took 7 bases from V and 2 from J; bases not matched to a gene: 9. The length of the CDR3 is 14 residues. CDR1 is DFQATT, CDR2 SNEGSKA, per germline (reference sequence). This chain's CDR3 is CSVPPGQLTDTQYF. In DNA, the CDR3 is TGCAGTGTTCCACCGGGACAGCTCACAGATACGCAGTATTTT.

This clonotype was seen repeatedly, ten times or more. This rearrangement joins TRBV28 to TRBJ1-6; no reliable D call. CDR3 length: 12 residues. CDR1 is MDHEN and CDR2 is SYDVKM in the germline V gene. Between the trimmed V and J ends, which lost 6 bases and 15 bases, there was a span of 15 bases. The CDR3 DNA follows: TGTGCCAGCAGCACCCCCCCCGGCAGCCTCCACTTT. Protein sequence: CASSTPPGSLHF.

This clonotype was counted many times. The rearrangement uses TRBV12-3 or TRBV12-4 and TRBJ2-4; 7 bases fit TRBD2. CDR3 size: 13 residues. After removal of 5 bases from V and 8 bases from J, the junction contained 6 bases not matched to a gene. The chain's CDR3 is CASSRMGGDIQYF. CDR3 sequence (DNA): TGTGCCAGCAGTCGAATGGGGGGGGACATTCAGTACTTC.

This clonotype appeared many times. The gene calls are TRBV5-1 and TRBJ1-3, with 9 bases lining up with TRBD1. CDR1 and CDR2 from the germline V gene are SGHRS and YFSETQ. The CDR3 consists of 14 residues. Trimming at V came to 5 bases and at J to 2 bases, leaving 2 bases not matched to a gene. This chain's CDR3 is CASRGTGPGNTIYF. The CDR3 region has the DNA TGCGCCAGCAGGGGGACAGGGCCTGGAAACACCATATATTTT.

This clonotype was counted at least ten times. The chain is built from TRBV10-3 and TRBJ1-5; maybe TRBD1 (5 bases). Germline V CDR1 and CDR2: ENHRY, SYGVKD. The CDR3 sequence is 13 residues long. Trimming removed 10 bases at V and 4 bases at J, with 14 bases between. The CDR3 sequence is CATAGGWNQPQHF. The CDR3 DNA reads TGTGCCACAGCTGGGGGATGGAATCAGCCCCAGCATTTT.

This clonotype appeared many times. This chain joins TRBV7-2 and TRBJ2-5; TRBD1 might be the D (6 bases). V lost 5 bases, J lost 0 bases, and 13 bases lay in between. CDR3 length: 15 amino acids. Per the germline V gene, CDR1 is SGHTA and CDR2 is FQGNSA. The CDR3 reads CASSLRDTYQETQYF. The CDR3 DNA reads TGTGCCAGCAGCCTAAGGGACACCTACCAAGAGACCCAGTACTTC.